The 16 T cell receptor beta chains reported below all come from one sample, sequenced in a study of CD8 T cells in Susac syndrome. A quantity of roughly 0.5 to 1 ug RNA underwent reverse transcription using random hexamers. TCRdb re-called the immunoSEQ multiplex PCR reads with MiXCR, one entry per CDR3 protein. Among roughly 110,000 distinct CDR3 sequences, approximately 94% were seen once, and the ten largest hold 0.41%. The material sequenced was CD8+ T cells from PBMCs. All receptors come from a human donor with Susac syndrome.

The chain recombines TRBV2 with TRBJ2-1; 11 nucleotides line up with TRBD2. The germline CDR1 and CDR2 sequences are SNHLY and FYNNEI. The V gene end was trimmed by 6 bases and the J gene end by 2 bases; junction bases not matched to a gene: 3. This CDR3 spans 15 amino acids. CDR3 sequence reads: CASSSSGGTYNEQFF. CDR3 in DNA: TGTGCCAGCAGCTCTAGCGGGGGGACCTACAATGAGCAGTTCTTC.

CDR3 DNA sequence: TGTGCCATCAGGGACAGGAACACCGGGGAGCTGTTTTTT. Translated, it gives CAIRDRNTGELFF. This rearrangement joins TRBV10-3 to TRBJ2-2; possible D gene TRBD1, 6 bases. CDR3 size: 13 residues. Germline CDR1 is ENHRY and CDR2 is SYGVKD. The V and J ends lost 6 bases and 1 base respectively, with 6 bases between them.

The genes are TRBV20-1 and TRBJ2-1; D remains unclear. The CDR3 is 11 residues long. Trimming took 7 bases from V and 5 from J, leaving 9 bases between them. CDR1 is DFQATT, CDR2 SNEGSKA, per germline (reference sequence). The CDR3 sequence: CSVRLDNEQFF. For the CDR3, the DNA is TGCAGTGTTCGGTTGGACAATGAGCAGTTCTTC.

The chain carries TRBV27 and TRBJ2-1, with D maybe TRBD2 (7 bases). Germline CDR1 and CDR2: MNHEY and SMNVEV (reference sequence). The ends were cut back, 5 bases at V and 4 bases at J, with 18 bases in the middle. The CDR3 sequence is 16 residues long. This CDR3 is CASSTLAGAKYNEQFF. In DNA form, the CDR3 reads TGTGCCAGCAGTACCCTGGCGGGGGCGAAATACAATGAGCAGTTCTTC.

The count of this clonotype is one. This sequence joins TRBV6-5 and TRBJ1-1; D unresolved. V was trimmed by 0 bases and J by 5 bases, leaving 10 bases between them. The germline gives CDR1 MNHEY, CDR2 SVGAGI. The CDR3 runs 14 residues. The DNA of the CDR3 is TGTGCCAGCAGTTACTCGGGGAGTGGAACTGAAGCTTTCTTT. Its translation is CASSYSGSGTEAFF.

The J gene is TRBJ2-1, the V gene TRBV6-2 or TRBV6-3; 9 bases are a match to TRBD1. The CDR3 is 15 amino acids. With V trimmed by 6 bases and J by 5 bases, 8 bases remained unmatched. CDR1 MNHEY and CDR2 SVGEGT come from the germline V gene. CDR3 sequence: CASRVGQGPNNEQFF. The DNA of the CDR3 is TGTGCCAGCAGGGTCGGACAGGGGCCCAACAATGAGCAGTTCTTC.

The chain employs TRBV23-1 and TRBJ1-6; D unclear. TRBV23-1 is reported as an ORF; its role is uncertain. CDR3 length: 16 amino acids. With 0 bases removed from V and 3 bases from J, the gap between germline ends came to 9 bases. The CDR3, as DNA: TGCGCCAGCAGTCAATCGGGCGGGATCTATAATTCACCCCTCCACTTT. This sequence encodes CASSQSGGIYNSPLHF.

This sequence joins TRBV5-6 and TRBJ2-7, with D hard to call. The V and J ends lost 4 bases and 3 bases respectively, with 11 bases between them. This CDR3 has 13 amino acids. Germline CDR1 and CDR2: SGHDT and YYEEEE. The DNA of the CDR3 is TGTGCCAGCAGCCCAGGTCAGGTCTACGAGCAGTACTTC. Its translation: CASSPGQVYEQYF. The whole variable domain, remainder taken from reference TRBV5-6 and TRBJ2-7, is DAGVTQSPTHLIKTRGQQVTLRCSPKSGHDTVSWYQQALGQGPQFIFQYYEEEERQRGNFPDRFSGHQFPNYSSELNVNALLLGDSALYLCASSPGQVYEQYFGPGTRLTVT.

This CDR3 is CASSPSGTEAFF. The CDR3 DNA reads TGTGCCAGCAGTCCCTCCGGGACGGAAGCTTTCTTT. The chain is built from TRBV6-6 and TRBJ1-1; maybe TRBD1 (5 bases). V lost 5 bases, J lost 8 bases, and 12 bases lay in between. Germline V gene data show CDR1 as MNHNY and CDR2 as SVGAGI (reference sequence). The CDR3 has 12 residues.

This chain links TRBV20-1 with TRBJ2-3; the match to TRBD2 covers 10 bases. J lost 1 base, V lost 3 bases, and 7 bases had no gene match. Per germline, CDR1 DFQATT and CDR2 SNEGSKA (reference sequence). The CDR3 is 16 amino acids. The CDR3 loop is CSASNPLAGGTDTQYF. The CDR3 DNA is TGCAGTGCTAGTAACCCGCTAGCGGGGGGCACAGATACGCAGTATTTT.

This clonotype was found once. The rearrangement joins TRBV7-9 to TRBJ2-7; D could derive from TRBD1 or TRBD2 (5 bases each). CDR3 size: 14 residues. Between the trimmed V and J ends, which lost 5 bases and 5 bases, there was a span of 16 bases. The germline CDR1 and CDR2 sequences are SEHNR and FQNEAQ (reference sequence). CDR3 in amino acids: CASSQGGGSHEQYF. For the CDR3, the DNA is TGTGCCAGCAGCCAAGGTGGGGGAAGTCACGAGCAGTACTTC. The full variable domain, its missing parts supplied by reference TRBV7-9 and TRBJ2-7, is DTGVSQNPRHKITKRGQNVTFRCDPISEHNRLYWYRQTLGQGPEFLTYFQNEAQLEKSRLLSDRFSAERPKGSFSTLEIQRTEQGDSAMYLCASSQGGGSHEQYFGPGTRLTVT.

The J gene is TRBJ2-5, the V gene TRBV12-3 or TRBV12-4; D uncertain. The CDR3 totals 12 residues. V lost 2 bases and J lost 5, with 6 bases in between. The CDR3 sequence: CASSLYGETQYF. The CDR3, as DNA: TGTGCCAGCAGTTTATACGGGGAGACCCAGTACTTC.

This sequence joins TRBV4-1 and TRBJ1-3, with D unclear. The CDR3 totals 14 residues. Trimming stripped 2 bases from V and 0 bases from J, with 5 bases between. CDR1 MGHRA and CDR2 YSYEKL come from the germline V gene. CDR3 region: CASSQRLSGNTIYF. DNA for the CDR3: TGCGCCAGCAGCCAAAGGCTCTCTGGAAACACCATATATTTT.

The chain joins TRBV7-9 to TRBJ2-5; no definite D call. V shed 3 bases and J shed 1 base, with 9 bases lying between them. Germline V gene sequence: CDR1 SEHNR, CDR2 FQNEAQ (reference sequence). This CDR3 spans 14 amino acids. This chain's CDR3 is CASSLVEIQETQYF. The DNA of the CDR3 is TGTGCCAGCAGCTTGGTAGAAATCCAAGAGACCCAGTACTTC.

J is TRBJ1-2 and V is TRBV10-3, with 10 bases identical to TRBD1. Germline V gives CDR1 ENHRY, CDR2 SYGVKD. The CDR3 totals 15 residues. Trimming at V came to 2 bases and at J to 6 bases, leaving 6 bases not matched to a gene. The CDR3 sequence: CAISEPGTGEDGYTF. In DNA, the CDR3 is TGTGCCATCAGTGAGCCCGGGACAGGGGAAGATGGCTACACCTTC.

In its sample, this clonotype was seen once. The chain couples TRBV12-3 or TRBV12-4 to TRBJ1-2; D unresolved. This CDR3 has 15 amino acids. V was clipped by 5 bases and J by 3 bases, with 16 bases between them. The CDR3 nucleotides are TGTGCCAGCAGTGACCCGGGAGAGAATGACTATGGCTACACCTTC. Its translation is CASSDPGENDYGYTF.